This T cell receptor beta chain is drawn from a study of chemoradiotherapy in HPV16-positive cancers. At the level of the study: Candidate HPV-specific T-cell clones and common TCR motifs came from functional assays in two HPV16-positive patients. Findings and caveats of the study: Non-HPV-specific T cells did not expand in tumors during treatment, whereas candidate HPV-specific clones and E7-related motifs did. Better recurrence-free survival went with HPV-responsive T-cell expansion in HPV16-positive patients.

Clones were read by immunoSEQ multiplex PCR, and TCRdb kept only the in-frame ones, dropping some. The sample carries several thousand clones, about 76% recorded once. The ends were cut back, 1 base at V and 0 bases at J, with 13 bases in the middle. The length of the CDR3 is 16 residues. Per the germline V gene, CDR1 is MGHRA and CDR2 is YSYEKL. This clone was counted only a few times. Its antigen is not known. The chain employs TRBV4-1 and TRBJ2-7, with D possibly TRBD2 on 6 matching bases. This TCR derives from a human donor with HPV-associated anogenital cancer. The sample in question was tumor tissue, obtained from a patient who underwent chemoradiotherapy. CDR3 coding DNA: TGCGCCAGCAGCCAAGTTCTCGGCGGGGCCTCCTACGAGCAGTACTTC. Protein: CASSQVLGGASYEQYF.